This T cell receptor (beta chain) is from a study of blood T cell repertoires in COVID-19. Study as a whole: Acute and convalescent COVID-19 samples came from the United States, Italy and Spain. T cells, B-cell-depleted T cells, or PBMCs supplied cDNA or gDNA.

This CDR3 is built from 16 residues. CDR1 and CDR2 from the germline V gene are LGHNA and YSLEER. The V and J ends lost 5 bases and 0 bases, in that order; junction bases with no gene match: 6. Methods used by the authors: Reference gene primer amplification gave estimated nucleated cell counts. Generated by immunoSEQ multiplex PCR, the TCRdb table keeps only in-frame clones and is missing some. The DNA was the basis for D and trimming; V, J and clone size are from that table. The data hold approximately 75,000 clones, with roughly four fifths observed a single time. Seattle's cohort entered during active infection and was followed longitudinally.

The chain employs TRBV4-3 and TRBJ2-2, with TRBD2 matching over 7 bases. Material for sequencing was peripheral blood. The sequence was collected from a man aged 30 to 39 with COVID-19, enrolled during active disease. CDR3 region: CASSTIGLANTGELFF. The CDR3, as DNA: TGCGCCAGCAGCACGATTGGACTAGCGAACACCGGGGAGCTGTTTTTT.